This TCR beta chain is from a study of T cell repertoires in cytomegalovirus infection (dated by TCRdb to the late 2010s). With respect to the entire study: Because public TCR beta signatures pointed to carriage of CMV infection together with the matching HLA type, the HLA type of each donor mattered for the analysis. Study-wide findings and limitations: In the ex vivo response, HLA-C-restricted CMV-specific TCR beta clonotypes were dominant, and in two of eight donors the single most frequent clonotype came from this HLA-C-restricted group. In both this cohort and an independent cohort of 352 donors, the cumulative frequency of public TCR beta family members distinguished carriers of CMV infection plus the relevant HLA type.

The germline V gene yields SGHDT for CDR1 and YYEEEE for CDR2. Including cysteine and phenylalanine, the CDR3 has 11 amino acids. The entry retains the CDR3 DNA only, 33 bases that are in frame from base 1. V was cut back by 4 bases and J by 12 bases, leaving a gap of 13 bases between them. Sequencing used an Illumina HiSeq 1500. The public reads were quality trimmed at Q25 with fastp and then assembled into clones with MiXCR by TCRdb, keeping productive beta chains. Every distinct CDR3 protein forms one entry, paired with its most common genes and DNA. This sample holds about 680,000 distinct CDR3 sequences; approximately 25% were observed only once. Around 7.6% of the sample is taken by the ten largest. On this clonotype: Its antigen target is currently unknown. No base quality values were provided; no much bigger clone lies one nucleotide off.

Sequenced material: CD8+ T cells from PBMCs. This TCR came from a human donor in good health (CMV status not recorded). Some clones in this sample may be carry-over from other donors' samples. This chain joins TRBV5-6 to TRBJ1-2; possibly the D gene is TRBD1, per 6 matching bases. This receptor has the CDR3 CASSHGQRHTF. The nucleotides read TGTGCCAGCAGCCATGGACAGCGGCACACCTTC.